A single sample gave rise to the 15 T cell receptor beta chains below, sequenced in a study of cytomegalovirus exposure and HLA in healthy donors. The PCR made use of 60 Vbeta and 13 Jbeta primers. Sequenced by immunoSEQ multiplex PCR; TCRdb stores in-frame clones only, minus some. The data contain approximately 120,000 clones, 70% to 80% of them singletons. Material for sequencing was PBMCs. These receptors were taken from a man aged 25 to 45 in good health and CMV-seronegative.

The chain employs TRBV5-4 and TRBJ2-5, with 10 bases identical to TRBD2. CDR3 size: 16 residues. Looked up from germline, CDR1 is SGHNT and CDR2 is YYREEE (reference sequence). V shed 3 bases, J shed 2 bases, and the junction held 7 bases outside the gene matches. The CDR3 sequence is CASSSRLAGPQETQYF. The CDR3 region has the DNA TGTGCCAGCAGCTCCCGACTAGCGGGCCCACAAGAGACCCAGTACTTC.

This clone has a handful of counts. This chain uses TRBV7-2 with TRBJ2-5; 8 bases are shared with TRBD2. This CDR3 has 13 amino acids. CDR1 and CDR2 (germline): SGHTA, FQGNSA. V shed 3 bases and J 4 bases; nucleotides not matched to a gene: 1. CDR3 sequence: CASSFTSGETQYF. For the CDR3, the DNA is TGTGCCAGCAGCTTTACTAGCGGAGAGACCCAGTACTTC.

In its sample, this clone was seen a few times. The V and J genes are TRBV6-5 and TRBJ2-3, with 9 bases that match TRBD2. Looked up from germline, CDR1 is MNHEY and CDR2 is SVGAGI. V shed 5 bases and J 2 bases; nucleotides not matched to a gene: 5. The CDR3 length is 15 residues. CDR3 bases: TGTGCCAGCAGTCTAAGCGGGGGGATCACAGATACGCAGTATTTT. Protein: CASSLSGGITDTQYF.

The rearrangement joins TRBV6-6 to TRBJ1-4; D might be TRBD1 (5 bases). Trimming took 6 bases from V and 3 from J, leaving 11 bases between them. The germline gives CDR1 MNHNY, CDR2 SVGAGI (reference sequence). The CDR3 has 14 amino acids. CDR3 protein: CASSPRGPNEKLFF. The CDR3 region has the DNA TGTGCCAGCAGCCCGCGGGGCCCTAATGAAAAACTGTTTTTT.

CDR3 loop: CASSPWEGNTEAFF. For the CDR3, the DNA is TGTGCCAGCTCACCTTGGGAGGGGAACACTGAAGCTTTCTTT. The chain uses TRBV18 and TRBJ1-1; D call uncertain. Germline CDR1 reads KGHSH; CDR2 reads LQKENI. The CDR3 has 14 residues. Trimming left V 3 bases short and J 1 base short, with 9 bases between.

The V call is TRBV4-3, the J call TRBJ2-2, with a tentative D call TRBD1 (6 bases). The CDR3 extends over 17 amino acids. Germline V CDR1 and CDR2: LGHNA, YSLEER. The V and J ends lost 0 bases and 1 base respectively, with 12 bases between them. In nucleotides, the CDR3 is TGCGCCAGCAGCCAAGATTTAACAGGGTGGAACACCGGGGAGCTGTTTTTT. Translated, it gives CASSQDLTGWNTGELFF.

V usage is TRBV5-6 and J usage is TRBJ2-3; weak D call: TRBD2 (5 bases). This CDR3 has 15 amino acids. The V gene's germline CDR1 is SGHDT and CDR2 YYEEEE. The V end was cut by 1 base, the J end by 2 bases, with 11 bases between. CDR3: CASSLWLANTDTQYF. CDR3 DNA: TGTGCCAGCAGCTTGTGGCTAGCAAACACAGATACGCAGTATTTT.

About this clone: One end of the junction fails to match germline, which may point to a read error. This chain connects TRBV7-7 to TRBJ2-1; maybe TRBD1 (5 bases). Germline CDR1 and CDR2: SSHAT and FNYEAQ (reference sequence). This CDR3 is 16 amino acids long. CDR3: CASSLGVADIYNEQFF. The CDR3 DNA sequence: TGTGCTAGCAGCTTAGGAGTGGCGGACATATACAATGAGCAGTTCTTC.

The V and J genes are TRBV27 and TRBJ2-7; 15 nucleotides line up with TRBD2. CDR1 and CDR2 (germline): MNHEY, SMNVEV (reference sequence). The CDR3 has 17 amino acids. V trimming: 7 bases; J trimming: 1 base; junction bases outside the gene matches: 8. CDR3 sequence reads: CASKAGTSGRTSYEQYF. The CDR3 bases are TGTGCCAGCAAGGCCGGGACTAGCGGGAGGACGTCCTACGAGCAGTACTTC.

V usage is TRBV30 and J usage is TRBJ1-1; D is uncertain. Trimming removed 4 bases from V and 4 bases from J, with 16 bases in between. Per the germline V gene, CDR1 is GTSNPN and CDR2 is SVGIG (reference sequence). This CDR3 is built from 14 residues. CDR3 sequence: CAWTPGISSTEAFF. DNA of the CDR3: TGTGCCTGGACGCCGGGGATCTCAAGCACTGAAGCTTTCTTT.

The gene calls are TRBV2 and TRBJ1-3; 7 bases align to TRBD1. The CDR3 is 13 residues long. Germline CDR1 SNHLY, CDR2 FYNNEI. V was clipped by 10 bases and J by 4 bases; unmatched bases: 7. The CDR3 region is CATSTGEGNTIYF. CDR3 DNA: TGTGCCACAAGTACAGGGGAAGGAAACACCATATATTTT.

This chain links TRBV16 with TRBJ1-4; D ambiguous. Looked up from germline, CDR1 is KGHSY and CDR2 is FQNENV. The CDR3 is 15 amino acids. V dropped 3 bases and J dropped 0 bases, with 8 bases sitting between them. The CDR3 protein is CASSHRGATNEKLFF. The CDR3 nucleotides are TGTGCCAGCAGCCACCGTGGAGCAACTAATGAAAAACTGTTTTTT.

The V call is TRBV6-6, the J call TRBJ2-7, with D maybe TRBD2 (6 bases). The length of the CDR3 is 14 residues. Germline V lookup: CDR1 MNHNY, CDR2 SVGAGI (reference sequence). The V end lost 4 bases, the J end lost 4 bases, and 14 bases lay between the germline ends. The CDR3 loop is CASSLGGVRYEQYF. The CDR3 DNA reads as TGTGCCAGCAGTTTGGGGGGTGTTCGGTACGAGCAGTACTTC.

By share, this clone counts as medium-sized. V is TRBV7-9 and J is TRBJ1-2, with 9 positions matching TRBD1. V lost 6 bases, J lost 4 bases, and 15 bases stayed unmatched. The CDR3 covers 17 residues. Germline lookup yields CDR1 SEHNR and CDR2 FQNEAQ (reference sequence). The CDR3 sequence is CASSTPGQGGFGYGYTF. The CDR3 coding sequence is TGTGCCAGCAGTACCCCGGGACAGGGTGGGTTTGGCTATGGCTACACCTTC.

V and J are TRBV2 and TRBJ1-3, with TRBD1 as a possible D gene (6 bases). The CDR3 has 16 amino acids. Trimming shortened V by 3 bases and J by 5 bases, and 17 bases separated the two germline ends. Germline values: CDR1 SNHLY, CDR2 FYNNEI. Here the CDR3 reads CASSEGMRGARNTIYF. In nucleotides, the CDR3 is TGTGCCAGCAGTGAGGGTATGCGGGGGGCGAGAAACACCATATATTTT.